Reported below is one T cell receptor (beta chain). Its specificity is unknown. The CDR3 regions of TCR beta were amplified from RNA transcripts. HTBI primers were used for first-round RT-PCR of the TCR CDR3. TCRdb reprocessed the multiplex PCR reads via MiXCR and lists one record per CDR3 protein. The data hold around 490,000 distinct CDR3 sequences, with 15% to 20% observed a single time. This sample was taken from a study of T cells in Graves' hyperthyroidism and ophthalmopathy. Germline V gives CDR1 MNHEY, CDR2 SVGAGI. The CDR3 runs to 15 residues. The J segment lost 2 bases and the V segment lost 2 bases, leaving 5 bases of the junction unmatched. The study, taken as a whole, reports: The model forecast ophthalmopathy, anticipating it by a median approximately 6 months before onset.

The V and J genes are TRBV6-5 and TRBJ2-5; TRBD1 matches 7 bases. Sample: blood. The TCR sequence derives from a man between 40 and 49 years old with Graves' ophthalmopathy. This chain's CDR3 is CASSYGQGVQETQYF. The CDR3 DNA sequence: TGTGCCAGCAGTTACGGGCAGGGGGTTCAAGAGACCCAGTACTTC.